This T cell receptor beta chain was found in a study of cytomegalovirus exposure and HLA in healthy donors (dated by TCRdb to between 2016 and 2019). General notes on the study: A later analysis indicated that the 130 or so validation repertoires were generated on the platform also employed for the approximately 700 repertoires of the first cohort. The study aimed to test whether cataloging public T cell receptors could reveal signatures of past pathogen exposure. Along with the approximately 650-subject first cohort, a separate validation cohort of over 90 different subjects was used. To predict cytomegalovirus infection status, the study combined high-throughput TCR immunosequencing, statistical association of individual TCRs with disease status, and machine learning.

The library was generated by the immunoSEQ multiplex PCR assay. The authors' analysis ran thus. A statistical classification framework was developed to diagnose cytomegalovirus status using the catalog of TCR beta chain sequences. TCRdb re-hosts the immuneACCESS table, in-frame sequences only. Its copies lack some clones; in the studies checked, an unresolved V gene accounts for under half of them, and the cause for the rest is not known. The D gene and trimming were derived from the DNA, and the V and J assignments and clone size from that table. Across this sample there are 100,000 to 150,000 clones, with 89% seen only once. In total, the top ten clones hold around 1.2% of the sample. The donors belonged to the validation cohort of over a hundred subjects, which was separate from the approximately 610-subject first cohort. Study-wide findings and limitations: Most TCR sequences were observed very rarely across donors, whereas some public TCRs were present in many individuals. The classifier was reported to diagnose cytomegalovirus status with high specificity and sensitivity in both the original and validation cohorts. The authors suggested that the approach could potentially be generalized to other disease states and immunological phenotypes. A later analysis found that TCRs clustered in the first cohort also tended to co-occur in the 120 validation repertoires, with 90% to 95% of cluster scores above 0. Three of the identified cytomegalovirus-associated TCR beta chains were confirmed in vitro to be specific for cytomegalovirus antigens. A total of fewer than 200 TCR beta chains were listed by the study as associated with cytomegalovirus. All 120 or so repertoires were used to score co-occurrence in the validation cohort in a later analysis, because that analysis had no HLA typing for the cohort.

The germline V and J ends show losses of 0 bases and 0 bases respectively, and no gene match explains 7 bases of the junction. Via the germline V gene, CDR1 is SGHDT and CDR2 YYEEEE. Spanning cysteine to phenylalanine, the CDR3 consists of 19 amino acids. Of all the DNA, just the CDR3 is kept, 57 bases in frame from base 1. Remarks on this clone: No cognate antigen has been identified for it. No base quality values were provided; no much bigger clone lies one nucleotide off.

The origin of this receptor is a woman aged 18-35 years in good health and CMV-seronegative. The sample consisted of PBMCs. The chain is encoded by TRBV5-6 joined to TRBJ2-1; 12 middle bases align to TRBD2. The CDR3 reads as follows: CASSLEGLAGADSYNEQFF. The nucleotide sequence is TGTGCCAGCAGCTTGGAGGGACTAGCGGGTGCTGACTCCTACAATGAGCAGTTCTTC.